The present T cell receptor (beta chain) was sequenced within a study of T cell repertoires and Cas9 in healthy adults. V lost 5 bases, J lost 7 bases, and 7 bases stayed unmatched. The germline CDR1 and CDR2 sequences are SNHLY and FYNNEI. The CDR3 covers 14 residues. TCRdb's copy holds only in-frame clones and misses some; the assay was immunoSEQ multiplex PCR. The sample includes approximately 23,000 clones, around 90% of them seen just once. The sequence was collected from a human donor in good health. The V and J genes are TRBV2 and TRBJ1-4; 7 nucleotides align to TRBD1. Material for sequencing was CD4+ effector T cells (CD127+, CD25-, CD137-, CD154-) from PBMCs; culture status not recorded. The CDR3 here is CASSPGGITEKLFF. CDR3 DNA sequence: TGTGCCAGCAGTCCAGGGGGTATTACTGAAAAACTGTTTTTT.